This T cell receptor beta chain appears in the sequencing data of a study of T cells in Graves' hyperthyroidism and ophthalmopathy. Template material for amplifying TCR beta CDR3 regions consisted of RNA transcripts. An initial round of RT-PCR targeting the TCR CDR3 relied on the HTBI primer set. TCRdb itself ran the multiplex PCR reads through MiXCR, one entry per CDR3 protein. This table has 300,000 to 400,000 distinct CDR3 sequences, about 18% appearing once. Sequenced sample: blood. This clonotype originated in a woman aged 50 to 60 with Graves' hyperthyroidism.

The CDR3 sequence: CASIGTGDNQPQHF. CDR3 DNA: TGTGCCAGTATTGGGACAGGGGATAATCAGCCCCAGCATTTT. The genes are TRBV19 and TRBJ1-5; 10 bases match TRBD1. CDR1 is LNHDA, CDR2 SQIVND, per germline (reference sequence). The CDR3 covers 14 residues. The trim removed 7 bases at V and 4 bases at J, leaving 4 bases unmatched.